A selection of T cell receptor beta chains follows, all from one sample in a study of shared clonotypes between healthy human individuals. The method was immunoSEQ multiplex PCR; TCRdb's version includes in-frame clones alone and lacks a portion of them. The sample consists of about 2 million clones, 85% to 95% of them appearing once. Sequences were obtained from naive CD4+ T cells sorted from blood. The receptors derive from a man younger than 35 in good health. The CDR3 runs from the conserved cysteine through the conserved F or W. A D gene is named only where the DNA matches it firmly. For some rows the clone size is stated as once, few or many, or as a class when expanded; others skip it.

>TRBV7-7|few|TRBJ2-7|.
CASSSWDGLDF
TGTGCTAGCAGCTCCTGGGACGGCTTGGACTTC
>TRBV14|.|TRBJ2-1|TRBD2
CASSQDPLAGYNEQFF
TGTGCCAGCAGCCAAGATCCCCTAGCGGGGTACAATGAGCAGTTCTTC
>TRBV15|once|TRBJ2-2|.
CATSRDAEEDNTGELFF
TGTGCCACCAGCAGAGATGCGGAAGAAGATAACACCGGGGAGCTGTTTTTT
>TRBV6-1|once|TRBJ1-6|.
CASSGQVASLHF
TGTGCCAGCAGTGGACAGGTTGCATCCCTCCACTTT
>TRBV5-1|.|TRBJ1-1|.
CASSPSEGWNTEAFF
TGCGCCAGCAGCCCCTCGGAGGGGTGGAACACTGAAGCTTTCTTT
>TRBV7-8|.|TRBJ1-2|TRBD1
CASSLGGTEPYGYTF
TGTGCCAGCAGCTTAGGGGGGACAGAACCCTATGGCTACACCTTC
>TRBV5-1|.|TRBJ2-1|TRBD2
CASSKGTSGGPEQFF
TGCGCCAGCAGCAAAGGGACTAGCGGGGGCCCCGAGCAGTTCTTC
>TRBV28|.|TRBJ2-7|.
CASSLVRPGKYEQYF
TGTGCCAGCAGTTTAGTTAGGCCAGGGAAGTACGAGCAGTACTTC
>TRBV7-2|.|TRBJ2-3|.
CASSLDGGPTDTQYF
TGTGCCAGCAGCTTAGATGGCGGACCCACAGATACGCAGTATTTT
>TRBV19|.|TRBJ2-1|TRBD2
CASSIEGLATYNEQFF
TGTGCCAGTAGTATAGAGGGACTAGCTACCTACAATGAGCAGTTCTTC
>TRBV2|once|TRBJ2-1|TRBD1
CASRPDRSSYNEQFF
TGTGCCAGCAGGCCGGACAGGAGCTCCTACAATGAGCAGTTCTTC
>TRBV5-1|.|TRBJ2-7|.
CASSLSSGAVEQYF
TGCGCCAGCAGCTTGAGCTCGGGCGCAGTCGAGCAGTACTTC
>TRBV28|.|TRBJ1-2|TRBD1
CASSPQGAYGYTF
TGTGCCAGCAGTCCCCAGGGGGCCTATGGCTACACCTTC
>TRBV11-2|.|TRBJ2-7|.
CASSLDSGLSGSYEQYF
TGTGCCAGCAGCTTAGATAGCGGATTAAGTGGCTCCTACGAGCAGTACTTC
>TRBV6-1|.|TRBJ1-1|TRBD1
CASSARTGKVGTEAFF
TGTGCCAGCAGTGCTCGGACAGGGAAGGTTGGGACTGAAGCTTTCTTT
>TRBV5-5|.|TRBJ1-6|.
CASSSYGFSAGTGSLHF
TGTGCCAGCAGCTCCTATGGATTCAGCGCCGGGACCGGGTCCCTCCACTTT
>TRBV4-1|once|TRBJ2-3|TRBD1
CASSQGGLGGTGDTQYF
TGCGCCAGCAGCCAAGGGGGCTTGGGTGGGACAGGAGATACGCAGTATTTT
>TRBV19|.|TRBJ1-1|.
CASSIGASTEAFF
TGTGCCAGTAGTATTGGAGCGAGCACTGAAGCTTTCTTT
>TRBV6-5|once|TRBJ1-2|.
CASSYSFPPQVYGYTF
TGTGCCAGCAGTTACTCGTTCCCGCCGCAGGTCTATGGCTACACCTTC
>TRBV5-4|.|TRBJ1-6|.
CASSRGDKGNNSPLHF
TGTGCCAGCAGCCGAGGGGACAAGGGCAATAATTCACCCCTCCACTTT
>TRBV2|.|TRBJ2-7|TRBD1
CASTPDRGSSYEQYF
TGTGCCAGCACCCCAGACAGGGGGTCTTCCTACGAGCAGTACTTC
>TRBV5-4|.|TRBJ1-1|.
CASSLGQIPEAFF
TGTGCCAGCAGCTTAGGACAGATCCCTGAAGCTTTCTTT
>TRBV29-1|.|TRBJ1-4|TRBD1
CSVRTGEKLFF
TGCAGCGTTAGGACAGGTGAAAAACTGTTTTTT
>TRBV6-6|.|TRBJ1-2|TRBD1
CASSYSGGQGSYGYTF
TGTGCCAGCAGTTACTCAGGGGGACAGGGGAGCTATGGCTACACCTTC
>TRBV2|.|TRBJ2-2|.
CASSEARSKGGELFF
TGTGCCAGCAGTGAAGCGCGGAGTAAGGGCGGGGAGCTGTTTTTT
>TRBV5-6|.|TRBJ2-7|TRBD1
CASSLWTGDYEQYF
TGTGCCAGCAGCTTATGGACAGGGGACTACGAGCAGTACTTC
>TRBV5-1|.|TRBJ2-1|.
CASSLDPGTTYNEQFF
TGCGCCAGCAGCTTGGATCCGGGAACTACCTACAATGAGCAGTTCTTC